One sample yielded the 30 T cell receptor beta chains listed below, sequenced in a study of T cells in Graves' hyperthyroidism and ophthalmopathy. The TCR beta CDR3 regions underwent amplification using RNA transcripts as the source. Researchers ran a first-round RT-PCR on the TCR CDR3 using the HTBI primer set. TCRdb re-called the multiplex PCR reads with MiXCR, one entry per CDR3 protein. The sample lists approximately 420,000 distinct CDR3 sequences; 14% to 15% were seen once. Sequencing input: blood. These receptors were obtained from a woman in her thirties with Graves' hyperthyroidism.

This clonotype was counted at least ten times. The CDR3 sequence is CSAENPLGTGNPYEQYF. The CDR3, as DNA: TGCAGTGCCGAAAACCCCTTGGGGACAGGAAATCCCTACGAGCAGTACTTC. This chain connects TRBV20-1 to TRBJ2-7, with TRBD1 identical over 8 bases. The CDR3 is 17 amino acids. Germline CDR1 DFQATT, CDR2 SNEGSKA (reference sequence). J lost 2 bases, V lost 6 bases, and 18 bases had no gene match.

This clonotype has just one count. The CDR3 loop reads CSVRDRVAFF. The CDR3 DNA reads as TGCAGCGTTCGAGACAGGGTAGCTTTCTTT. The chain recombines TRBV29-1 with TRBJ1-1; 7 bases match TRBD1. CDR3 length equals 10 residues. The J segment lost 10 bases and the V segment lost 5 bases, leaving 4 bases of the junction unmatched. Germline CDR1 SQVTM, CDR2 ANQGSEA. Using reference TRBV29-1 and TRBJ1-1 for the parts outside the CDR3, the full variable domain is SAVISQKPSRDICQRGTSLTIQCQVDSQVTMMFWYRQQPGQSLTLIATANQGSEATYESGFVIDKFPISRPNLTFSTLTVSNMSPEDSSIYLCSVRDRVAFFGQGTRLTVV.

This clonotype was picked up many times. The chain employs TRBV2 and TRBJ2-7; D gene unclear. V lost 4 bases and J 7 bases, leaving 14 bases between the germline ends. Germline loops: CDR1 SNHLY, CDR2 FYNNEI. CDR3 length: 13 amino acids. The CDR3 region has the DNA TGTGCCAGCAGTGTCCGACAAAGTGGGGAGCAGTACTTC. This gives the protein CASSVRQSGEQYF.

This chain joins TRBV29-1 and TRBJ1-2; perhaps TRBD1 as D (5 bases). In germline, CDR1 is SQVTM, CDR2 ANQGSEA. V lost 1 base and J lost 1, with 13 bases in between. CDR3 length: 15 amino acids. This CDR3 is CSVEGRGRVNYGYTF. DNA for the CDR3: TGCAGCGTTGAAGGGAGGGGCAGGGTTAACTATGGCTACACCTTC.

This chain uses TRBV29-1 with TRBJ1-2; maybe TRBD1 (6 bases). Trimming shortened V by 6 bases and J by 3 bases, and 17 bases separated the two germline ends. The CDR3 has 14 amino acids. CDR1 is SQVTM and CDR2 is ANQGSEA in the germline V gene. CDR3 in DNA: TGCAGCGTGATACAGGGCGAACCGGACTATGGCTACACCTTC. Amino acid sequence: CSVIQGEPDYGYTF.

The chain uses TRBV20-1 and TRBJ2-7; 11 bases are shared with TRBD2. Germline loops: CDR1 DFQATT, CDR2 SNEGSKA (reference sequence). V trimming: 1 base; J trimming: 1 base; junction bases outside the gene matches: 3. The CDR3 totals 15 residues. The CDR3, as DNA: TGCAGTGCTAGAGCTGGGACTAGCGGTTCCTACGAGCAGTACTTC. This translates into CSARAGTSGSYEQYF.

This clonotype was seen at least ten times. DNA for the CDR3: TGTGCCAGCAGCTTACGACAGGGGGTTTACTATGGCTACACCTTC. Amino acids: CASSLRQGVYYGYTF. The V call is TRBV11-2, the J call TRBJ1-2; TRBD1 agrees at 9 bases. The germline V gene encodes CDR1 SGHAT and CDR2 FQNNGV. Trimming at V came to 2 bases and at J to 3 bases, leaving 4 bases not matched to a gene. This CDR3 spans 15 amino acids.

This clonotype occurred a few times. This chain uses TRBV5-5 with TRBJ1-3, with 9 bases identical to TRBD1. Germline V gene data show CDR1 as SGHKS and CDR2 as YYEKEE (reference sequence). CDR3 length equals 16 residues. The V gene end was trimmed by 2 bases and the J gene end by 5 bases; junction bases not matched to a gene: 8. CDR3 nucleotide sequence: TGTGCCAGCAGCTTTTCCCAAGGGACAGGGCGAAACACCATATATTTT. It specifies CASSFSQGTGRNTIYF.

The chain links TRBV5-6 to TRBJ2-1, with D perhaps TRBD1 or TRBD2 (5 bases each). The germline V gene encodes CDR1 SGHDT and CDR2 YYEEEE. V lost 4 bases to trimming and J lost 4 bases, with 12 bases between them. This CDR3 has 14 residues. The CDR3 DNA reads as TGTGCCAGCAGCAGGGGACCCGCGTACAATGAGCAGTTCTTC. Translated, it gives CASSRGPAYNEQFF.

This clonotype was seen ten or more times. The CDR3 DNA sequence: TGTGCCACCAGCAGAGTCGGACAGGGCCCTATGGCCCAGCATTTT. It specifies CATSRVGQGPMAQHF. The chain employs TRBV15 and TRBJ1-5; 8 bases agree with TRBD1. Trimming removed 1 base from V and 11 bases from J; junction bases left unmatched: 10. This CDR3 spans 15 amino acids. The germline CDR1 and CDR2 sequences are LNHNV and YYDKDF (reference sequence).

CDR3 bases: TGTGCCAGCAGCTTAGTCGGGACAAGCTCTGGGGCCAACGTCCTGACTTTC. Its translation is CASSLVGTSSGANVLTF. This chain links TRBV13 with TRBJ2-6; tentative D call: TRBD1 (6 bases). Germline V gene sequence: CDR1 PRHDT, CDR2 FYEKMQ (reference sequence). The V end was cut by 1 base, the J end by 0 bases, with 10 bases between. The CDR3 loop spans 17 amino acids.

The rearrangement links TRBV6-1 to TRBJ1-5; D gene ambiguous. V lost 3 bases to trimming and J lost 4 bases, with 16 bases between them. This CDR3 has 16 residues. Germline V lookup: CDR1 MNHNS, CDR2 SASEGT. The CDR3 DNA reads TGTGCCAGCAGTGATTTCCGGGATAATCCGAATCAGCCCCAGCATTTT. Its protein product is CASSDFRDNPNQPQHF.

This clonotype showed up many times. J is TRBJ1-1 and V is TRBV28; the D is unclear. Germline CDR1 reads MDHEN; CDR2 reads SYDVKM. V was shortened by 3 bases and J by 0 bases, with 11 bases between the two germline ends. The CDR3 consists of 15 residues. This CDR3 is CASSFSQELNTEAFF. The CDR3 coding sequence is TGTGCCAGCAGTTTTTCCCAGGAGTTGAACACTGAAGCTTTCTTT.

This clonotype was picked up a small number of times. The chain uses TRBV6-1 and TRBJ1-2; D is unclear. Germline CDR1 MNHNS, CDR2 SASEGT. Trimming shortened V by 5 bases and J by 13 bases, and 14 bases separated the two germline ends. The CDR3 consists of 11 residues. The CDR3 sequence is CASSYGLVTTF. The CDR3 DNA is TGTGCCAGCAGTTACGGGCTCGTCACCACCTTC.

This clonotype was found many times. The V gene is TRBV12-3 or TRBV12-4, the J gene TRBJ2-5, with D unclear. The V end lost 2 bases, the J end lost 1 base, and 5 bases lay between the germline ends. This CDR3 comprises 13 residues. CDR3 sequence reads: CASSLLPQETQYF. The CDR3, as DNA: TGTGCCAGCAGTTTACTCCCCCAAGAGACCCAGTACTTC.

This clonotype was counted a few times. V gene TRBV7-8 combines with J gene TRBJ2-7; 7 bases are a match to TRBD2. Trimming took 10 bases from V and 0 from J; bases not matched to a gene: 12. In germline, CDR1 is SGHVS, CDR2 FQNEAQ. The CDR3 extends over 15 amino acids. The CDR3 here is CATQRRGGSSYEQYF. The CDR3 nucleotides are TGTGCCACCCAGCGAAGGGGAGGGAGCTCCTACGAGCAGTACTTC.

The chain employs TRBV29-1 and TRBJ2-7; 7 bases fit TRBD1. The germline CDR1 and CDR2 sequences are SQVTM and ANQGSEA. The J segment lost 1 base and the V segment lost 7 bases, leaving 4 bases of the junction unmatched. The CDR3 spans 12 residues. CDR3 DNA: TGCAGCGACCGGGACAGTTCCTACGAGCAGTACTTC. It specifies CSDRDSSYEQYF.

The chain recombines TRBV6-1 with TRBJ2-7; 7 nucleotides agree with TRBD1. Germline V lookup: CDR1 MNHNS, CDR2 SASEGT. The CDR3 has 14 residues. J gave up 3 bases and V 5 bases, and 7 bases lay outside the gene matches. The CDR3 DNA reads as TGTGCCAGCAGTCTTCAGACAGGGTTCTACGAGCAGTACTTC. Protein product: CASSLQTGFYEQYF.

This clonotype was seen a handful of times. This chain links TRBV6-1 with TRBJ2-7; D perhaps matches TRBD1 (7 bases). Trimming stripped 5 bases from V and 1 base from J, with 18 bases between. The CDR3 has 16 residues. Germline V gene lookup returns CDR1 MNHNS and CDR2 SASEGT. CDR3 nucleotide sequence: TGTGCCAGCAGTTGGAGGGGACAGTACCAGTCCTACGAGCAGTACTTC. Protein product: CASSWRGQYQSYEQYF.

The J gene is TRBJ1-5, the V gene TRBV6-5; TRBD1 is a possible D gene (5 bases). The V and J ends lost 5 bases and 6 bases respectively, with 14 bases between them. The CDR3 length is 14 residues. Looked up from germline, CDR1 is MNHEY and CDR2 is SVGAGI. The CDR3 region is CASSLSVRGQPQHF. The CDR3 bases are TGTGCCAGCAGTCTATCGGTTAGGGGTCAGCCCCAGCATTTT.

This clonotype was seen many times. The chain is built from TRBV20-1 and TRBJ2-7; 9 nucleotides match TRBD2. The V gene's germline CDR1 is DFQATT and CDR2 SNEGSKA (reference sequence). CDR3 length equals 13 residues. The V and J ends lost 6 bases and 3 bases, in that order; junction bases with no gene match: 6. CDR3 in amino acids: CSAGLAGIYEQYF. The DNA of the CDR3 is TGCAGTGCCGGTCTAGCGGGGATCTACGAGCAGTACTTC.

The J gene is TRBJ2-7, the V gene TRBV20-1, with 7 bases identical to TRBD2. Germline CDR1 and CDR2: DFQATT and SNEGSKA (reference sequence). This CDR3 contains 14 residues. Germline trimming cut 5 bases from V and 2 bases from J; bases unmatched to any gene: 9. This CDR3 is CSAYPGTTAYEQYF. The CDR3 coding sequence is TGCAGTGCTTACCCCGGGACTACCGCCTACGAGCAGTACTTC.

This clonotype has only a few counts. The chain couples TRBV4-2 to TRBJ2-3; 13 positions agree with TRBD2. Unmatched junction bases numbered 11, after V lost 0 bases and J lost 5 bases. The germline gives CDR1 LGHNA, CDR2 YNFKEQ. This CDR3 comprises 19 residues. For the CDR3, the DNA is TGTGCCAGCAGCCAAGATAGGACTAGCGGGAGCGGGAAGTTAGATACGCAGTATTTT. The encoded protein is CASSQDRTSGSGKLDTQYF.

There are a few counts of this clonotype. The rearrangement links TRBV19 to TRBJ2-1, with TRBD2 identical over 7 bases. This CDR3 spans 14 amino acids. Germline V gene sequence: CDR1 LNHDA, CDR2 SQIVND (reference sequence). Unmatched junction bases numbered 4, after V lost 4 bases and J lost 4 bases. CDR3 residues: CASSRRELYNEQFF. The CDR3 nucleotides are TGTGCCAGTAGTAGGCGGGAGTTATACAATGAGCAGTTCTTC.

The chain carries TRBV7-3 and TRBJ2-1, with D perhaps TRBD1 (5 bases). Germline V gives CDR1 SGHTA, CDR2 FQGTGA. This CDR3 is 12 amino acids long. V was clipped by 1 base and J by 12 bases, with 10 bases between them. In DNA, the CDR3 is TGTGCCAGCAGCTTAAGGGGCTCGGGGCAGTTCTTC. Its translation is CASSLRGSGQFF. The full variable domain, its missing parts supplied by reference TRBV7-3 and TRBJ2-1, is GAGVSQTPSNKVTEKGKYVELRCDPISGHTALYWYRQSLGQGPEFLIYFQGTGAADDSGLPNDRFFAVRPEGSVSTLKIQRTERGDSAVYLCASSLRGSGQFFGPGTRLTVL.

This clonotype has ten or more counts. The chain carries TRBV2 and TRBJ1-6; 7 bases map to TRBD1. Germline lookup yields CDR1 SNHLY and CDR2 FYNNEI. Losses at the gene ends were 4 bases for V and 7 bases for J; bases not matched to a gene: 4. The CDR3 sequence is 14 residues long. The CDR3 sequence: CASSGGQANSPLHF. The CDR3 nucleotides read TGTGCCAGCAGTGGCGGACAGGCAAATTCACCCCTCCACTTT.

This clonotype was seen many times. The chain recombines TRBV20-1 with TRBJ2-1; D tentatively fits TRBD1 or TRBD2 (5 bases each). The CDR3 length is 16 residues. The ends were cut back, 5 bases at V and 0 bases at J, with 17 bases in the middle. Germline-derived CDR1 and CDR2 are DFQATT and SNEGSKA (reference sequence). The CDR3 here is CSAYPSRGSSYNEQFF. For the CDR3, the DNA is TGCAGTGCTTACCCGTCGAGGGGTAGCTCCTACAATGAGCAGTTCTTC.

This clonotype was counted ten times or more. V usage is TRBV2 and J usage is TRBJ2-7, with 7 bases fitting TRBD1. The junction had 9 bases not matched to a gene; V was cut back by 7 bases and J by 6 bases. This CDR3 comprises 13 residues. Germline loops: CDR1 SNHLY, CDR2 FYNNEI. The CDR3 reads CASNWDSASEQYF. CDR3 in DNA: TGTGCCAGCAATTGGGACAGCGCGTCCGAGCAGTACTTC.

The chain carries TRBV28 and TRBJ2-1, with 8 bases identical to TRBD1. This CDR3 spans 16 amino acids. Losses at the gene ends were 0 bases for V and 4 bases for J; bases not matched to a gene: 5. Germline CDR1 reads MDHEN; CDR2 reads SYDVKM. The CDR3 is CASSLWQGASYNEQFF. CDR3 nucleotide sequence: TGTGCCAGCAGTTTATGGCAGGGGGCCTCATACAATGAGCAGTTCTTC.

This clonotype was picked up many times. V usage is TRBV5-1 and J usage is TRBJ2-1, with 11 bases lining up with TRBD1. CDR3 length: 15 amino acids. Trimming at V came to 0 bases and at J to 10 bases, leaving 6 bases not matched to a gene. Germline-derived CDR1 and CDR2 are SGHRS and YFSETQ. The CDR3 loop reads CASSLDGQGAREQFF. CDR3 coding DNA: TGCGCCAGCAGCTTGGATGGACAGGGGGCGCGGGAGCAGTTCTTC.